Listed below are T cell receptor beta chains from one sample, sequenced in a study of early T cells in non-severe SARS-CoV-2 infection. TCRdb reprocessed the 5' RACE reads with MiXCR, giving one entry per CDR3 protein. Of roughly 70,000 distinct CDR3 sequences listed, about 17% are singletons. Sequenced material: whole blood, taken at baseline. All receptors derive from an adult who was a healthcare worker with PCR-confirmed SARS-CoV-2 infection or an uninfected control (not recorded which). CDR3s include the opening cysteine and the closing phenylalanine or tryptophan. Fields, in order: clone size, D gene, V gene, J gene, CDR3 DNA, CDR3 protein. D genes are given only for firm matches. Rows give clone size only sometimes, using once, few, many, or a class for an expanded clone.

many	TRBD1	TRBV6-5	TRBJ1-1	TGTGCCAGCAGTTACGAGGCAGGGGGCACAGCTTTCTTT	CASSYEAGGTAFF
NA	TRBD1	TRBV12-3/TRBV12-4	TRBJ1-1	TGTGCCAGCAGTCCGGGGACAGGGGCGGGCACTGAAGCTTTCTTT	CASSPGTGAGTEAFF
NA	NA	TRBV20-1	TRBJ2-7	TGCAGTGCATCAGGAGTCTCCTACGAGCAGTACTTC	CSASGVSYEQYF
NA	TRBD1	TRBV11-2	TRBJ2-7	TGTGCCAGCAGCATCCGACGGGACAGGGGACGAGGGGAGCAGTACTTC	CASSIRRDRGRGEQYF
NA	NA	TRBV11-2	TRBJ1-4	TGTGCCAGCAGCTTAGTCGCCAGCGGTCTGTTTTTT	CASSLVASGLFF
NA	NA	TRBV27	TRBJ1-5	TGTGCCAGCAGTTTCGCCTGGAATCAGCCCCAGCATTTT	CASSFAWNQPQHF
NA	NA	TRBV19	TRBJ1-4	TGTGCCAGTAGTACGGGTACTAATGAAAAACTGTTTTTT	CASSTGTNEKLFF
few	TRBD1	TRBV13	TRBJ1-1	TGTGCCAGCAGCTTAGTAGGGGGCGGAACTGAAGCTTTCTTT	CASSLVGGGTEAFF
few	TRBD1	TRBV2	TRBJ1-2	TGTGCCAGCAGTGTCAGGCAGGGGGTAGATGGCTACACCTTC	CASSVRQGVDGYTF
few	NA	TRBV11-3	TRBJ1-6	TGTGCCAGCAGCTTAGGTCCGATTAATTCACCCCTCCACTTT	CASSLGPINSPLHF
few	TRBD1	TRBV11-2	TRBJ2-6	TGTGCCAGCAGCCGACAGGGCTCCGGGGCCAACGTCCTGACTTTC	CASSRQGSGANVLTF